The clone carrying this T cell receptor beta chain was observed a handful of times. TCRdb redid the calling of the PCR reads with MiXCR, one entry per CDR3 protein. This table has 400,000 to 600,000 distinct CDR3 sequences, about a fifth appearing once. The CDR3 extends over 14 amino acids. Trimming removed 1 base from V and 6 bases from J, with 13 bases in between. Germline V CDR1 and CDR2: MNHEY, SMNVEV (reference sequence). This sample is part of a study of molecular identifiers for immune sequencing clone quantification. The sample comprised naive CD8+ T cells from blood, with Jurkat cell RNA spiked in. As to subset: FACS-sorted CD8+CD4-CCR7+CD45RA+ naive T cells. This clonotype was obtained from a human donor in good health. Some libraries in this study had Jurkat cell RNA spiked in. The chain is built from TRBV27 and TRBJ2-7; TRBD1 is a possible D gene (5 bases). The chain's CDR3 is CASSLWGQGTEQYF. CDR3 sequence (DNA): TGTGCCAGCAGTTTATGGGGTCAGGGTACCGAGCAGTACTTC.